This entry features one T cell receptor (beta chain) sequence. Its antigen is currently unknown. CDR3 length: 14 amino acids. V trimming: 6 bases; J trimming: 5 bases; junction bases outside the gene matches: 8. Per the germline V gene, CDR1 is LNHDA and CDR2 is SQIVND (reference sequence). This record belongs to a study of cytomegalovirus exposure and HLA in healthy donors. Study-wide results and limits: Earlier analysis looked at TCR beta V segments, and most were productive about 90% or about 30% of the time. Analyses of presence and absence presupposed an approximately uniform sequencing depth across donors. Likely technical artifact: a cluster of highly shared sequence variants. Later, an analysis showed that TCR beta chains associated with HLA were more clonally expanded than others that were equally common.

Primers for the PCR totalled 60 Vbeta and 13 Jbeta. Produced via immunoSEQ multiplex PCR; TCRdb's table is partial and in-frame only. The data show over 100,000 clones, under 70% seen once. What was sequenced was PBMCs. The chain uses TRBV19 and TRBJ1-1; 8 nucleotides agree with TRBD1. The clonotype originates from a man between 25 and 39 years old in good health and CMV-seropositive. CDR3 nucleotides: TGTGCCAGTAGCCGGCGGGACAGGAGAACTGAAGCTTTCTTT. Translating gives CASSRRDRRTEAFF.